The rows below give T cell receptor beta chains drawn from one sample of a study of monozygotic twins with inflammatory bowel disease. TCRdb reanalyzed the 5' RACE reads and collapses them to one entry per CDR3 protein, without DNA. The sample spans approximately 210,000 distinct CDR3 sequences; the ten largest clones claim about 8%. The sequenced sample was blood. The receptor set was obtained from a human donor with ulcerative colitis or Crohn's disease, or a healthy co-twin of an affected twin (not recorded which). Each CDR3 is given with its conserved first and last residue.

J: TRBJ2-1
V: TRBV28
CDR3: CASSLTWRRSGDAKFF

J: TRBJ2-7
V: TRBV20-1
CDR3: CSANRQGEVQYF

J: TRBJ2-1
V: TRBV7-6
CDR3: CASSLGAGVANEQFF

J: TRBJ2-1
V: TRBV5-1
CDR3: CASSFRESYNEQFF

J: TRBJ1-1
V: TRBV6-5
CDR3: CASSSRTPGQGTTEAFF

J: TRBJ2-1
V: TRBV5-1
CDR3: CASSLAGTSGSHNEQFF

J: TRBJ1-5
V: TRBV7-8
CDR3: CASSPTEVNQPQHF

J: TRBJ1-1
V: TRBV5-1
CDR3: CASRLQPNTEAFF

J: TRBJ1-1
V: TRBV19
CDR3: CAISHRTEAFF

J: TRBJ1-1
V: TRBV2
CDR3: CASRIGGLGLGTEAFF

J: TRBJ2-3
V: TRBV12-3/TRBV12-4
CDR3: CASILRGEDTQYF

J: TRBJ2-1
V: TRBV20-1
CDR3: CSALAEWDNEQFF

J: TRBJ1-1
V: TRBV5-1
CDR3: CASSFTGTGNTEAFF

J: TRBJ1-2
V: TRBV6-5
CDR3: CASSYATRAYGYTF

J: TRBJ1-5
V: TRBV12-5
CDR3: CASSRGQGQPQHF

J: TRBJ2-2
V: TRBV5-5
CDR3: CASSTRQGAGELFF

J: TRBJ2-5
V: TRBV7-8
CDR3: CASSYRGTQYF

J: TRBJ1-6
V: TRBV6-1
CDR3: CASIQYYNSPLHF

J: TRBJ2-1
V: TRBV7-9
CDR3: CASSSGQGSNEQFF

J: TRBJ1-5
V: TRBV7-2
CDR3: CASSTTSNQPQHF